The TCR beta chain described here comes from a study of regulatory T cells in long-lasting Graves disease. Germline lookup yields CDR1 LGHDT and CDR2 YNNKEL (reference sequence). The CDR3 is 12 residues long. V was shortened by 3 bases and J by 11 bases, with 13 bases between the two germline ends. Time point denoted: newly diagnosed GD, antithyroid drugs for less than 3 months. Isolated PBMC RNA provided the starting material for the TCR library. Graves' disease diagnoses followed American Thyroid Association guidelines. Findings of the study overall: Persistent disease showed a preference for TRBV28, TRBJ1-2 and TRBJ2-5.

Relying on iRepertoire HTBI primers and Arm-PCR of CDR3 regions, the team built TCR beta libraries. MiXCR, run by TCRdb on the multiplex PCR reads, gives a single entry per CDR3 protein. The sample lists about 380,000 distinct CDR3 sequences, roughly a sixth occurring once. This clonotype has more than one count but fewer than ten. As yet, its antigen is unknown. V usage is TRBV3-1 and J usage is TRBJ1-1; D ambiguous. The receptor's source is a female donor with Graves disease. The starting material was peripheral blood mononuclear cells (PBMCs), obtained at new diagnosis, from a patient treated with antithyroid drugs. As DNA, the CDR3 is TGTGCCAGCAGCCAGTCGGAAGTCGGGGCTTTCTTT. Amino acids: CASSQSEVGAFF.